These 2 T cell receptor beta chains were sequenced from one sample in a study of monozygotic twins with inflammatory bowel disease. TCRdb reprocessed the 5' RACE reads, with one entry per CDR3 protein and no DNA. This sample's clone table lists 440,000 or so distinct CDR3 sequences. Material for sequencing was blood. These receptors were obtained from a human donor with ulcerative colitis or Crohn's disease, or a healthy co-twin of an affected twin (not recorded which).

The chain links TRBV29-1 to TRBJ2-1; the D call of TRBD1 rests on TCRdb alone, since no DNA is present to check it. The germline gives CDR1 SQVTM, CDR2 ANQGSEA. The CDR3 extends over 21 amino acids. The CDR3 reads CSVSHRDTRPGREGPYNEQFF.

This chain links TRBV7-2 with TRBJ2-7; TCRdb selects TRBD1, and the lack of DNA leaves this call unchecked. Looked up from germline, CDR1 is SGHTA and CDR2 is FQGNSA. The CDR3 loop spans 17 amino acids. CDR3 sequence reads: CASSLGAWARSLYEQYF.